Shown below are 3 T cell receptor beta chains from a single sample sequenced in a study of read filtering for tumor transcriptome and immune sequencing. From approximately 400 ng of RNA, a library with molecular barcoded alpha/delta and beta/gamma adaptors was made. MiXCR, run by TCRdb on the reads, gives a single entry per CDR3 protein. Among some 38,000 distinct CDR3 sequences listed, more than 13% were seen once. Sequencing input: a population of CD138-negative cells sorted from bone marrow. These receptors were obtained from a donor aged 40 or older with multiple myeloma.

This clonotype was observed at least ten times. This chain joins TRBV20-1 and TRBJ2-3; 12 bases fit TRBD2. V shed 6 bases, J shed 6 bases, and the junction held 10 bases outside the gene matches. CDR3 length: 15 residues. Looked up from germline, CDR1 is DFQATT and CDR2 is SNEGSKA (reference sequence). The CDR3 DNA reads TGCAGTGCCGTTCTAGCGGGAGGGTCCAGGGATACGCAGTATTTT. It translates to CSAVLAGGSRDTQYF.

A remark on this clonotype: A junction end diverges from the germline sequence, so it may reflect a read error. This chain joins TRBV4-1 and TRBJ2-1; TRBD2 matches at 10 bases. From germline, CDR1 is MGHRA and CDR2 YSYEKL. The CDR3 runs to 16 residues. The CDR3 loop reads CASSQYRLAGSDERFF. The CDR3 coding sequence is TGCGCCAGCAGCCAGTACCGACTAGCGGGTTCTGATGAGCGGTTCTTC.

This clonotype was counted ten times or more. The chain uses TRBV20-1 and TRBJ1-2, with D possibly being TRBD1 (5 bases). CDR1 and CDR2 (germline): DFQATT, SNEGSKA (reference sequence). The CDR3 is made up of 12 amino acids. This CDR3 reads CIFDSPGYGYTF. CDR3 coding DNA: TGCATTTTCGACAGCCCAGGCTATGGCTACACCTTC.